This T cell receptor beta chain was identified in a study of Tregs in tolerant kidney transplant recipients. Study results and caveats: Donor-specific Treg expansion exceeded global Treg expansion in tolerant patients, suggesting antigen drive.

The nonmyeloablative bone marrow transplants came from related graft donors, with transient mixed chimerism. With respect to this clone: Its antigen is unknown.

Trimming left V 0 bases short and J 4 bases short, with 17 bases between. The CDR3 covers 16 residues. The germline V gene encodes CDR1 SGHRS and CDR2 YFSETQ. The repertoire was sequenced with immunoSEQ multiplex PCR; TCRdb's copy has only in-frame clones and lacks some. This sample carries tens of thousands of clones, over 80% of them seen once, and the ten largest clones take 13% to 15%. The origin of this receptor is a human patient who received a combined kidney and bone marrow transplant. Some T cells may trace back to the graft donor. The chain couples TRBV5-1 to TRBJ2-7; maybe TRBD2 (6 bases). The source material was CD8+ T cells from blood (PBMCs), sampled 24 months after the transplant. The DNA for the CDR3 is TGCGCCAGCAGCTTGGTTGGGGACTCTGGTCTATACGAGCAGTACTTC. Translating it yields CASSLVGDSGLYEQYF.